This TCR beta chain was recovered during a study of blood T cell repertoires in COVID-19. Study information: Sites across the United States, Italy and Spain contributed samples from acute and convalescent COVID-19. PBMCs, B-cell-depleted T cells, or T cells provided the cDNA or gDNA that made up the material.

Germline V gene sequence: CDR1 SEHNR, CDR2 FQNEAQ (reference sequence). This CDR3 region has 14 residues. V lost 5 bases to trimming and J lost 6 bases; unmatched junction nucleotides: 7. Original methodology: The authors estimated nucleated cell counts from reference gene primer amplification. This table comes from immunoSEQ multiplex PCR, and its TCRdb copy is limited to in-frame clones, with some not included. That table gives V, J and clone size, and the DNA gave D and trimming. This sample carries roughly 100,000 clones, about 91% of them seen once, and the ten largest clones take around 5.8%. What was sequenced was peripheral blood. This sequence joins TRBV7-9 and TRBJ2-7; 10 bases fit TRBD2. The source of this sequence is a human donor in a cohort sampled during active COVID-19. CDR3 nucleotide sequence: TGTGCCAGCAGCCCGGGGACTAGCGAGGGCGAGCAGTACTTC. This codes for CASSPGTSEGEQYF.